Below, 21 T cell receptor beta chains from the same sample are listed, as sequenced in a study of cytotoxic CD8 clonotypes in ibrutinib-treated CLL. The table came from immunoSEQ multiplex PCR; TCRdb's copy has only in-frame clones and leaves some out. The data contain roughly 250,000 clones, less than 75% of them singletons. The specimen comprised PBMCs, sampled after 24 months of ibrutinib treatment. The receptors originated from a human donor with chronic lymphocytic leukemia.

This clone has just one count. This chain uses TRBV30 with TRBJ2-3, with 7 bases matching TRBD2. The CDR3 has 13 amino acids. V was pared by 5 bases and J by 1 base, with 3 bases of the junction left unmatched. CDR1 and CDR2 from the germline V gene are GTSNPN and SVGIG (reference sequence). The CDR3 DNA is TGTGCCTGGGAGCGGGATGGCACAGATACGCAGTATTTT. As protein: CAWERDGTDTQYF.

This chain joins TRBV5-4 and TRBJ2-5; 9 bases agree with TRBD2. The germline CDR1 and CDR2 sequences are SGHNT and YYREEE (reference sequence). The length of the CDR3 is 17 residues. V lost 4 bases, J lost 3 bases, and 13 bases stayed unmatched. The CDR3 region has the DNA TGTGCCAGCAGCCCGGGGGGTGTGACTAGCGGAAAAGAGACCCAGTACTTC. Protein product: CASSPGGVTSGKETQYF.

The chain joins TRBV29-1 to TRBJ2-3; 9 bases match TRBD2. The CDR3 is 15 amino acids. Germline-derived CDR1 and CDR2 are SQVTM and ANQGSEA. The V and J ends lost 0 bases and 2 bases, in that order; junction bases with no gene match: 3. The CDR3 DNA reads TGCAGCGTTGAAGAAGGCGGGAGGGTCACAGATACGCAGTATTTT. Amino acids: CSVEEGGRVTDTQYF.

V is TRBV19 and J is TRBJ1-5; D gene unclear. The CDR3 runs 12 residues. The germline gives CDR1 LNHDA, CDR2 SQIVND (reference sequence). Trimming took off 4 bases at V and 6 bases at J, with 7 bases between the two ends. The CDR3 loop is CASSSMGQPQHF. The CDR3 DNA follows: TGTGCCAGTAGTAGTATGGGTCAGCCCCAGCATTTT.

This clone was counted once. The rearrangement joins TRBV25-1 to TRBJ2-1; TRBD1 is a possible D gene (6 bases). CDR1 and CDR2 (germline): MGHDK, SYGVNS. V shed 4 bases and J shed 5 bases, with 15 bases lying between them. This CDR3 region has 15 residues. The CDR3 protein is CASSGFRGAHNEQFF. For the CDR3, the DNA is TGTGCCAGCAGTGGATTCAGGGGCGCGCACAATGAGCAGTTCTTC.

In DNA, the CDR3 is TGTGCCAGCAGCTTGGGGACAGCGGACACTGAAGCTTTCTTT. This gives the protein CASSLGTADTEAFF. V gene TRBV7-8 combines with J gene TRBJ1-1; TRBD1 matches 7 bases. The V gene end was trimmed by 3 bases and the J gene end by 3 bases; junction bases not matched to a gene: 4. The CDR3 has 14 residues. CDR1 and CDR2 from the germline V gene are SGHVS and FQNEAQ.

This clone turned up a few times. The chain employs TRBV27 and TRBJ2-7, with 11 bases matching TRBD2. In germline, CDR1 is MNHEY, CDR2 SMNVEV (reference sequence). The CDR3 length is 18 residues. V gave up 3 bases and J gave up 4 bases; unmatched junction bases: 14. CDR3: CASSFSPSGRLSVYEQYF. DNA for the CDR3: TGTGCCAGCAGTTTTTCGCCTAGCGGGAGGTTAAGCGTGTACGAGCAGTACTTC.

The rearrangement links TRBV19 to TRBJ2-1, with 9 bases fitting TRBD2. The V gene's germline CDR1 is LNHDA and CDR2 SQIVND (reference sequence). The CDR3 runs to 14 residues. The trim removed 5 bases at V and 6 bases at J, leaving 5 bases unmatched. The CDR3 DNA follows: TGTGCCAGTAGTTCCCGGACTAGCGCCAATGAGCAGTTCTTC. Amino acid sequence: CASSSRTSANEQFF.

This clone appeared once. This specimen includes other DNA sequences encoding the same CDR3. CDR3 coding DNA: TGTGCCAGCAGTTTCGGACAGTCCTACGAGCAGTACTTC. Its protein is CASSFGQSYEQYF. This chain connects TRBV28 to TRBJ2-7; the D gene is possibly TRBD1 (6 bases). Germline V gene data show CDR1 as MDHEN and CDR2 as SYDVKM. The CDR3 loop spans 13 amino acids. Trimming took 3 bases from V and 1 from J, leaving 7 bases between them. Looking up the rest from reference TRBV28 and TRBJ2-7 gives the full variable domain: DVKVTQSSRYLVKRTGEKVFLECVQDMDHENMFWYRQDPGLGLRLIYFSYDVKMKEKGDIPEGYSVSREKKERFSLILESASTNQTSMYLCASSFGQSYEQYFGPGTRLTVT.

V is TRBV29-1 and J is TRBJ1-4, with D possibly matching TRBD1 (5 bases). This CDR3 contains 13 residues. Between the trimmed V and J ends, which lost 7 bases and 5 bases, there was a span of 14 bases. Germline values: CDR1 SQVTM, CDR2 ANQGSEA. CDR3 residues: CSAGLGENEKLFF. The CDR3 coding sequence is TGCAGCGCAGGGCTGGGGGAGAATGAAAAACTGTTTTTT.

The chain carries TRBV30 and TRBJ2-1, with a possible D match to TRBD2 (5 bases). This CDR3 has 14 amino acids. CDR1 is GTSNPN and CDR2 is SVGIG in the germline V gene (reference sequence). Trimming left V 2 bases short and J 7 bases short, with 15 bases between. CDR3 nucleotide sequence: TGTGCCTGGAGTTTAGAGGGTACATGGAATGAGCAGTTCTTC. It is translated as CAWSLEGTWNEQFF.

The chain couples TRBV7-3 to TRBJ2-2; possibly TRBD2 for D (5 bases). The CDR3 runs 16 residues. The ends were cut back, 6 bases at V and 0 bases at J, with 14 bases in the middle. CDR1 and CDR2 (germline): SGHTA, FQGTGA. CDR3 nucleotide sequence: TGTGCCAGCAGGGAGTATCCGGGAACGAACACCGGGGAGCTGTTTTTT. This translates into CASREYPGTNTGELFF.

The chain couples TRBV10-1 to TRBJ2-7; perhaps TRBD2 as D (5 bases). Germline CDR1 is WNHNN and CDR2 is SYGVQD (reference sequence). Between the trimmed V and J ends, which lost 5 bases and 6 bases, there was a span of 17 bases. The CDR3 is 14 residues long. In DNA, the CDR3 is TGCGCCAGCAGTCCGTCGGGATTTTTGGGCGAGCAGTACTTC. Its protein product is CASSPSGFLGEQYF.

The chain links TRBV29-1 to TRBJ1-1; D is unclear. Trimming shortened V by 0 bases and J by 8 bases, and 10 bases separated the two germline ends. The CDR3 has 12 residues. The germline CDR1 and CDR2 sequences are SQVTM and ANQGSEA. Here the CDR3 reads CSVEDPSREAFF. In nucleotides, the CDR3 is TGCAGCGTTGAAGATCCCTCGAGGGAAGCTTTCTTT.

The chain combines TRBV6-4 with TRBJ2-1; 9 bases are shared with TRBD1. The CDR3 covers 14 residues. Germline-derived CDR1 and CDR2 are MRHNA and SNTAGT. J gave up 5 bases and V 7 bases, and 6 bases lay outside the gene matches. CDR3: CASNAGTGNNEQFF. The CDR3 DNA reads TGTGCCAGCAATGCCGGGACAGGGAACAATGAGCAGTTCTTC.

The CDR3 region has the DNA TGTGCCAGCAGAAGAGGGGGCGAAACAGATACGCAGTATTTT. This codes for CASRRGGETDTQYF. J is TRBJ2-3 and V is TRBV7-9; 7 bases agree with TRBD1. The CDR3 extends over 14 amino acids. In germline, CDR1 is SEHNR, CDR2 FQNEAQ (reference sequence). After removal of 6 bases from V and 3 bases from J, the junction contained 6 bases not matched to a gene. Full variable domain (missing parts from reference TRBV7-9 and TRBJ2-3): DTGVSQNPRHKITKRGQNVTFRCDPISEHNRLYWYRQTLGQGPEFLTYFQNEAQLEKSRLLSDRFSAERPKGSFSTLEIQRTEQGDSAMYLCASRRGGETDTQYFGPGTRLTVL.

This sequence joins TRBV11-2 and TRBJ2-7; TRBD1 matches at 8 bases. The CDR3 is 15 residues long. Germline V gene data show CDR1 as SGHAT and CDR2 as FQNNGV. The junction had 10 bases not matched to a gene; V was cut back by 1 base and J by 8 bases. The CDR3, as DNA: TGTGCCAGCAGCTTAGCCCTCGGGACAGGAGGGCAGCAGTACTTC. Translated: CASSLALGTGGQQYF.

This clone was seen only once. The CDR3 nucleotides read TGTGCCAGCTCACCATACAGGACAGGGGTCGAGCAGTACTTC. It encodes CASSPYRTGVEQYF. The chain carries TRBV18 and TRBJ2-7; 9 bases match TRBD1. This CDR3 is built from 14 residues. Germline CDR1 KGHSH, CDR2 LQKENI. V gave up 2 bases and J gave up 6 bases; unmatched junction bases: 5.

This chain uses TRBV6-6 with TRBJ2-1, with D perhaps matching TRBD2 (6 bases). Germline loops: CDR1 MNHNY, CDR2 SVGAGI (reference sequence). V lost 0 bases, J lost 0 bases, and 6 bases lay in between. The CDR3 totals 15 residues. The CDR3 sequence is CASSYSSGSYNEQFF. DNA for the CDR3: TGTGCCAGCAGTTACTCTAGCGGCTCCTACAATGAGCAGTTCTTC.

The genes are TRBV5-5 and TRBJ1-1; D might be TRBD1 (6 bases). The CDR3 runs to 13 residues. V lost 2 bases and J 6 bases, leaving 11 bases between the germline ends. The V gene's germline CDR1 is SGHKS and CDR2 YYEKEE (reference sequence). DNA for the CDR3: TGTGCCAGCAGCTTACAGGGATTGGCTGAAGCTTTCTTT. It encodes CASSLQGLAEAFF. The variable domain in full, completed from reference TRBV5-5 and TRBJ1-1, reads DAGVTQSPTHLIKTRGQQVTLRCSPISGHKSVSWYQQVLGQGPQFIFQYYEKEERGRGNFPDRFSARQFPNYSSELNVNALLLGDSALYLCASSLQGLAEAFFGQGTRLTVV.

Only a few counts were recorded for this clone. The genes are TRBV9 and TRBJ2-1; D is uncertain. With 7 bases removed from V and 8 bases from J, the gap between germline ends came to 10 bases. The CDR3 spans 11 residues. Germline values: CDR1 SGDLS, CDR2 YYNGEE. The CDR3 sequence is CASGPLHEQFF. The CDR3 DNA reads TGTGCCAGCGGTCCTCTTCATGAGCAGTTCTTC.